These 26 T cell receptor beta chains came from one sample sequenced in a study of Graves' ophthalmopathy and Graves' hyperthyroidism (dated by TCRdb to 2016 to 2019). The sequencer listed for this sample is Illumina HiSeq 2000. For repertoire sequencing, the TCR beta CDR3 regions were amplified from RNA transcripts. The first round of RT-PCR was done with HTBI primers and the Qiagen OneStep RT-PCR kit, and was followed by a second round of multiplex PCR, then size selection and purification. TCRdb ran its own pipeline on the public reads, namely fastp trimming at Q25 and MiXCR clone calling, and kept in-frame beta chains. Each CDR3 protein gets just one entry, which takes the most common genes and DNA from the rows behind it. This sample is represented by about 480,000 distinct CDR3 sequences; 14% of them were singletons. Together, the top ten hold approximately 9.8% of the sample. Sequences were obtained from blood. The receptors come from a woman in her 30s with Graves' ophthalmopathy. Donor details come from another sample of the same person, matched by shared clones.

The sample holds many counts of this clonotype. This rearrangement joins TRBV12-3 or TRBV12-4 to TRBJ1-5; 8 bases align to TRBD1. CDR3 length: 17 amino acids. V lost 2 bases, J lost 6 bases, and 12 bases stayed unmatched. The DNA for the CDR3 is TGTGCCAGCAGTTTAAAAGATCTCGGACAGGGAGGTCAGCCCCAGCATTTT. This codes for CASSLKDLGQGGQPQHF.

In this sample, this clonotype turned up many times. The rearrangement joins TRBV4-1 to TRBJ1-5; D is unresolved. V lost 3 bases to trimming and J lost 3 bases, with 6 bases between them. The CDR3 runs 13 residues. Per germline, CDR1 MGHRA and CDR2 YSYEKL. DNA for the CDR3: TGCGCCAGCAGCCAGCCCCACAATCAGCCCCAGCATTTT. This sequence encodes CASSQPHNQPQHF.

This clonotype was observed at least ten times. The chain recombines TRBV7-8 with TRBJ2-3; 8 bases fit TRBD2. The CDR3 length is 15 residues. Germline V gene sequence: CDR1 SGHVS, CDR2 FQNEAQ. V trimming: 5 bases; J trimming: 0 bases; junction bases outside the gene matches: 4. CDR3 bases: TGTGCCAGCAGCACCACTAGCGGAAGCACAGATACGCAGTATTTT. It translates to CASSTTSGSTDTQYF.

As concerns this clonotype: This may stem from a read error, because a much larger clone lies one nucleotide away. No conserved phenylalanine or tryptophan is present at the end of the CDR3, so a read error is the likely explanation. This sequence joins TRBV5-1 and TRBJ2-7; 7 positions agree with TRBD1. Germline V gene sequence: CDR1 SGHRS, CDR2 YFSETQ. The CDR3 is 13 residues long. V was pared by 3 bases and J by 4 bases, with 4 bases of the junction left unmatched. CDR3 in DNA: TGCGCCAGCAGCTCGGGACAGAGTTACGAGCAGTACTAC. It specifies CASSSGQSYEQYY.

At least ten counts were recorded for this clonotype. The CDR3 sequence: CASSWGSGELFF. CDR3 sequence (DNA): TGTGCCAGCAGTTGGGGCTCCGGGGAGCTGTTTTTT. This sequence joins TRBV12-3 or TRBV12-4 and TRBJ2-2, with D possibly being TRBD1 (5 bases). This CDR3 is built from 12 residues. The V gene lost 4 bases and the J gene lost 6 bases, with 6 bases spanning the gap.

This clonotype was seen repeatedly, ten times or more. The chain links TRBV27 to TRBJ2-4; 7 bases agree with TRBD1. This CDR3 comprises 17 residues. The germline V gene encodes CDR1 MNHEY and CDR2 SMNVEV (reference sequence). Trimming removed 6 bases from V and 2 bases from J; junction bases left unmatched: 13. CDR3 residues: CASSLLSGGETKNIQYF. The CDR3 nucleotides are TGTGCCAGCAGCCTCCTTTCAGGGGGAGAGACCAAAAACATTCAGTACTTC.

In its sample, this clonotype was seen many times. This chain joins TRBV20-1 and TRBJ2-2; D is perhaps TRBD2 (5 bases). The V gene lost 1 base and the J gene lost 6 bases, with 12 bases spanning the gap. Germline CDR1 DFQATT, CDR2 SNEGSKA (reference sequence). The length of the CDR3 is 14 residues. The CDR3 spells CSARAGLEAGELFF. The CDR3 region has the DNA TGCAGTGCTAGAGCGGGGTTAGAGGCCGGGGAGCTGTTTTTT.

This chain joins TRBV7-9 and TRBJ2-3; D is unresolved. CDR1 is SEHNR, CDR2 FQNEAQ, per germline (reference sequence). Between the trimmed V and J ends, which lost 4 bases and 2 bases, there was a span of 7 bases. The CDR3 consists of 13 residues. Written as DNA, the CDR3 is TGTGCCAGCAGCTCAATTAACACAGATACGCAGTATTTT. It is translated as CASSSINTDTQYF.

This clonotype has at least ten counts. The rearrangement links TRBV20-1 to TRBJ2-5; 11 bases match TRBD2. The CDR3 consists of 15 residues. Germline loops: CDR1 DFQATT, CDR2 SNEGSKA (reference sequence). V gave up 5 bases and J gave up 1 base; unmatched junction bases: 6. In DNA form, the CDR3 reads TGCAGTGCTTTAAGACTAGCGGGATTCCAAGAGACCCAGTACTTC. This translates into CSALRLAGFQETQYF.

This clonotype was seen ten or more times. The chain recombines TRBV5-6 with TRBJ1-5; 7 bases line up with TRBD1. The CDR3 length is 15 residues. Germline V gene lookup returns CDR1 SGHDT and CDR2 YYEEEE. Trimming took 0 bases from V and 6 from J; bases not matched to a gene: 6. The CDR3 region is CASSLEGGLGQPQHF. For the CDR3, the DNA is TGTGCCAGCAGCTTGGAAGGGGGCCTAGGTCAGCCCCAGCATTTT.

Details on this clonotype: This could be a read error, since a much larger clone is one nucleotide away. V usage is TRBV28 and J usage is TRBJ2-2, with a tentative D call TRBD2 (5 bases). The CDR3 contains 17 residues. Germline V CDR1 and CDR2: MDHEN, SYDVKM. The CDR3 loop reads CASSLPRAFGSTGELLF. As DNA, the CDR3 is TGTGCCAGCAGTTTACCACGGGCGTTTGGGAGCACCGGGGAGCTGTTGTTT.

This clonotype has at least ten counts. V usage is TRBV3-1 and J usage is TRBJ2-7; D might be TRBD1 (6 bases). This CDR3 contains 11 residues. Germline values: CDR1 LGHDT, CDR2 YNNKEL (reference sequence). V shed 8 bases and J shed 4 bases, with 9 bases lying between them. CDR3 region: CASGTPYEQYF. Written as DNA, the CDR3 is TGTGCCAGCGGGACACCTTACGAGCAGTACTTC.

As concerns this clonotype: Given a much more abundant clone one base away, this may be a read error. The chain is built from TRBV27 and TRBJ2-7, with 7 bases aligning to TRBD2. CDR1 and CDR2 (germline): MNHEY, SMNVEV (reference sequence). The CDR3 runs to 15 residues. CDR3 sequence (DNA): TGTGCCAGCAGCTTAGTTGGCGGGAGTGGAAACGAGCAGTGCTTC. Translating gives CASSLVGGSGNEQCF.

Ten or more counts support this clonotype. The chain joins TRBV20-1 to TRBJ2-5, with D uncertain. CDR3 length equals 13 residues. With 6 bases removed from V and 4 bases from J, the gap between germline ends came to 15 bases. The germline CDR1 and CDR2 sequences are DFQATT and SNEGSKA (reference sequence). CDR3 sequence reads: CSATIGQGETQYF. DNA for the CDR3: TGCAGTGCCACCATAGGCCAAGGAGAGACCCAGTACTTC.

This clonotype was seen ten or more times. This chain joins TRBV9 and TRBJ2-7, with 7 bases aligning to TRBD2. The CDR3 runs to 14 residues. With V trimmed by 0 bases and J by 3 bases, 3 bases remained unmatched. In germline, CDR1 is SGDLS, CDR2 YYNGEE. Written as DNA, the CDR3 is TGTGCCAGCAGCGTAGTGGGGGAGGGCTACGAGCAGTACTTC. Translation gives CASSVVGEGYEQYF. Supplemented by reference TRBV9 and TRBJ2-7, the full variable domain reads DSGVTQTPKHLITATGQRVTLRCSPRSGDLSVYWYQQSLDQGLQFLIQYYNGEERAKGNILERFSAQQFPDLHSELNLSSLELGDSALYFCASSVVGEGYEQYFGPGTRLTVT.

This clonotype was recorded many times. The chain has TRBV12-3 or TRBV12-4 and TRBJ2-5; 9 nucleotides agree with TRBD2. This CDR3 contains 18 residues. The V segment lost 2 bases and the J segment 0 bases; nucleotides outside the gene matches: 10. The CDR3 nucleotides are TGTGCCAGCAGTTTAAGTATGTGGACTAGCGAGGACCAAGAGACCCAGTACTTC. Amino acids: CASSLSMWTSEDQETQYF.

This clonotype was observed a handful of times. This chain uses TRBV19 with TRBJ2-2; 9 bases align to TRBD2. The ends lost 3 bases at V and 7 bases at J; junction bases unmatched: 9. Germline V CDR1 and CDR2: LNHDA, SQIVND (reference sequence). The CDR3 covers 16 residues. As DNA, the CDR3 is TGTGCCAGTAGTATTGGCCTAGCGGGATGGTTCGGGGAGCTGTTTTTT. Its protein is CASSIGLAGWFGELFF.

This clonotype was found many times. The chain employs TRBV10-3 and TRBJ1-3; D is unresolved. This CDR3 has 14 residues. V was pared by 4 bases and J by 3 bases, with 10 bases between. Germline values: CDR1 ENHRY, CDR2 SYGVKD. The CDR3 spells CAISGGILGNTIYF. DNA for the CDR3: TGTGCCATCAGTGGCGGGATCCTTGGAAACACCATATATTTT.

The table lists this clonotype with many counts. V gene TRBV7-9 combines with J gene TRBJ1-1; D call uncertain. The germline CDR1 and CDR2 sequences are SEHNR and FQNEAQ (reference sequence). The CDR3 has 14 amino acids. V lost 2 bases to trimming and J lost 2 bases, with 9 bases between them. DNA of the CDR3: TGTGCCAGCAGCTTATACTCGGACAACACTGAAGCTTTCTTT. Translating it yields CASSLYSDNTEAFF.

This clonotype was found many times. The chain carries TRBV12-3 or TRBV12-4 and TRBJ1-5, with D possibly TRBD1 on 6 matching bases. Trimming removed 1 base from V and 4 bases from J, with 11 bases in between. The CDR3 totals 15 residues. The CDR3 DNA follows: TGTGCCAGCAGTTTAGTTACAGGGTTAAATCAGCCCCAGCATTTT. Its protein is CASSLVTGLNQPQHF.

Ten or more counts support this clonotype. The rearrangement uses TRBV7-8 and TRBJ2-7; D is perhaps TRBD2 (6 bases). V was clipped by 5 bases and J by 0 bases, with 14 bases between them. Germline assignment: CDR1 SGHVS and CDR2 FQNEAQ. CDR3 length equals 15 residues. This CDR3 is CASSPNSGDSYEQYF. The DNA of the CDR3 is TGTGCCAGCAGCCCCAATAGCGGCGACTCCTACGAGCAGTACTTC. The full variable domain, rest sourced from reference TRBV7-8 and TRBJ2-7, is GAGVSQSPRYKVAKRGQDVALRCDPISGHVSLFWYQQALGQGPEFLTYFQNEAQLDKSGLPSDRFFAERPEGSVSTLKIQRTQQEDSAVYLCASSPNSGDSYEQYFGPGTRLTVT.

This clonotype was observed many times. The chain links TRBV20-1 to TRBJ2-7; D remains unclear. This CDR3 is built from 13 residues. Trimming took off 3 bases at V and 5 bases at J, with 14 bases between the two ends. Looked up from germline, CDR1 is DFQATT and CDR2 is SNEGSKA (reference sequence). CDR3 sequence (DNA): TGCAGTGCTAGGGAGCAGAAGGTAAACGAGCAGTACTTC. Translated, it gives CSAREQKVNEQYF.

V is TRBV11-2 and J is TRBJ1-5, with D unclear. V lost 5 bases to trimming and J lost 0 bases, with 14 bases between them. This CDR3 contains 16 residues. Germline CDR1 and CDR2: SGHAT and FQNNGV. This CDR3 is CASSPPDVYSNQPQHF. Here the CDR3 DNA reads TGTGCCAGCAGCCCCCCGGACGTCTATAGCAATCAGCCCCAGCATTTT.

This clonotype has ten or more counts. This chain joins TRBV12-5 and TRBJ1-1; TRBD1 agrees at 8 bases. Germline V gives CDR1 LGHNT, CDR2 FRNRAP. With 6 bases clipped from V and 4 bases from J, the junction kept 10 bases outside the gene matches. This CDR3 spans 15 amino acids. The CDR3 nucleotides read TGTGCTAGTGGATCCCGTAATACAGGGGGCACTGAAGCTTTCTTT. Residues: CASGSRNTGGTEAFF.

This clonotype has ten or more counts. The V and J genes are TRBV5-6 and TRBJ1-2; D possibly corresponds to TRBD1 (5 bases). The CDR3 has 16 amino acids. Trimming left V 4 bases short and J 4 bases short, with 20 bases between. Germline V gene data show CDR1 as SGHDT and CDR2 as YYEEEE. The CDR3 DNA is TGTGCCAGCAGCCCTGGGCAGAGGGGTCCTGGCTATGGCTACACCTTC. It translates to CASSPGQRGPGYGYTF.

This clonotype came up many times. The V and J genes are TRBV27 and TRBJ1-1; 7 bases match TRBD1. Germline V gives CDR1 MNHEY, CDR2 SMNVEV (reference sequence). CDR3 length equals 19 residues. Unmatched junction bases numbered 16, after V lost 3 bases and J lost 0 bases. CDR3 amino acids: CASSFLSKGQPNLNTEAFF. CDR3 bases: TGTGCCAGCAGTTTCCTGAGTAAGGGACAGCCAAACTTGAACACTGAAGCTTTCTTT.